Listed below are T cell receptor beta chains from one sample, sequenced in a study of spatial heterogeneity in lung cancer. Using its own MiXCR run on the 5' RACE reads, TCRdb lists one record per CDR3 protein. This table has about 75,000 distinct CDR3 sequences, about 14% appearing once. The source material was PBMCs, sampled at surgery. These receptors originate from a male donor with early-stage non-small cell lung cancer. Each CDR3 is given with its conserved first and last residue. A D gene is named only where the DNA matches it firmly. Clone size, where shown, is once, few, many, or a class for clones that have expanded.

TRBJ1-6 TRBV2 once - CASSESGAYSPLHF TGTGCCAGCAGTGAATCGGGGGCGTATTCACCCCTCCACTTT
TRBJ2-7 TRBV6-5 - TRBD1 CAISARTGPNEQYF TGTGCCATCTCGGCCCGGACAGGGCCGAACGAGCAGTACTTC
TRBJ2-7 TRBV6-5 - TRBD1 CASSYSGTGGYEQYF TGTGCCAGCAGTTACTCTGGGACAGGGGGCTACGAGCAGTACTTC
TRBJ2-7 TRBV10-3 - TRBD2 CAIGGTIYEQYF TGTGCCATCGGAGGGACTATCTACGAGCAGTACTTC
TRBJ1-4 TRBV10-3 few TRBD1 CAINRGANEKLFF TGTGCCATCAACAGGGGAGCTAATGAAAAACTGTTTTTT
TRBJ2-1 TRBV4-1 - - CASSQDYSYNEQFF TGCGCCAGCAGCCAAGATTACAGCTACAATGAGCAGTTCTTC
TRBJ1-1 TRBV7-7 many - CASSLEVSTEAFF TGTGCCAGCAGCTTAGAGGTGAGCACTGAAGCTTTCTTT
TRBJ2-7 TRBV2 few TRBD2 CASSEAHRLAGGGEYF TGTGCCAGCAGTGAAGCACACCGTCTAGCGGGGGGCGGAGAGTACTTC
TRBJ2-3 TRBV20-1 - TRBD2 CSAGYSGGKADTQYF TGCAGTGCTGGATATAGCGGGGGCAAAGCAGATACGCAGTATTTT
TRBJ2-2 TRBV12-3/TRBV12-4 few - CASSLMAAGELFF TGTGCCAGCAGTTTAATGGCAGCCGGGGAGCTGTTTTTT
TRBJ2-6 TRBV10-3 few TRBD1 CAIRGQGSGGSGANVLTF TGTGCCATCAGGGGACAGGGGTCCGGGGGCTCTGGGGCCAACGTCCTGACTTTC
TRBJ2-7 TRBV6-5 few TRBD2 CATGGKAPYEQYF TGTGCCACGGGGGGGAAAGCTCCCTACGAGCAGTACTTC
TRBJ2-2 TRBV18 few - CASSHLDGTGELFF TGTGCCAGCTCACACCTTGATGGAACCGGGGAGCTGTTTTTT
TRBJ1-2 TRBV29-1 - - CSVEQVAGYTF TGCAGCGTTGAACAGGTTGCGGGCTACACCTTC
TRBJ1-5 TRBV27 - - CASSSSGSGYQPQHF TGTGCCAGCAGTTCCTCAGGATCGGGGTATCAGCCCCAGCATTTT
TRBJ2-3 TRBV20-1 few - CSARDLGRSTDTQYF TGCAGTGCTAGAGATTTGGGACGGAGCACAGATACGCAGTATTTT
TRBJ1-1 TRBV3-1 many - CASSQGPQERTWW TGTGCCAGCAGCCAAGGACCCCAGGAAAGGACCTGGTGG
TRBJ2-2 TRBV14 - TRBD1 CASSQAGTGRTGELFF TGTGCCAGCAGCCAAGCCGGGACAGGGAGGACCGGGGAGCTGTTTTTT
TRBJ2-3 TRBV2 - - CASSEALADTQYF TGTGCCAGCAGTGAAGCGCTAGCAGATACGCAGTATTTT
TRBJ2-1 TRBV19 many TRBD2 CASSIVRTSGRPDTYNEQFF TGTGCCAGTAGTATAGTCCGAACTAGCGGGAGGCCCGACACCTACAATGAGCAGTTCTTC
TRBJ1-1 TRBV29-1 many - CSVARGLSTEAFF TGCAGCGTTGCGCGGGGATTGAGTACTGAAGCTTTCTTT
TRBJ1-1 TRBV29-1 many - CSVETTGLTEAFF TGCAGCGTTGAAACTACAGGGCTCACTGAAGCTTTCTTT